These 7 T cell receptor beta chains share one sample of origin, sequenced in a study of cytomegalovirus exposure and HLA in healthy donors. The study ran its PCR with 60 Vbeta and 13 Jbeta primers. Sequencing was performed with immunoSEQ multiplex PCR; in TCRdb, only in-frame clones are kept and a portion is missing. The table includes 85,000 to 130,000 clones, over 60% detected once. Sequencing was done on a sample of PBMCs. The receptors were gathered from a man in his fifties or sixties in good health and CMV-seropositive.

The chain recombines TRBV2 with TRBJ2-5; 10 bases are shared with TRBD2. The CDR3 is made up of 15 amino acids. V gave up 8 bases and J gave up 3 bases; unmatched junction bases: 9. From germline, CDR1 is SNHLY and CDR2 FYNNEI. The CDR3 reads CASGLGLAVKETQYF. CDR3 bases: TGTGCCAGCGGCCTCGGACTAGCGGTCAAAGAGACCCAGTACTTC.

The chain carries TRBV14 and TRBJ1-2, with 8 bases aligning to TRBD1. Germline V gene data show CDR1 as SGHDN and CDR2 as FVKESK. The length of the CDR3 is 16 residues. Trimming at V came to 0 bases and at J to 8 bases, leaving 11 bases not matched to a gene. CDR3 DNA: TGTGCCAGCAGCCAAGATCTTGGGCAGGGGGCGCGGGGCTACACCTTC. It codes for CASSQDLGQGARGYTF.

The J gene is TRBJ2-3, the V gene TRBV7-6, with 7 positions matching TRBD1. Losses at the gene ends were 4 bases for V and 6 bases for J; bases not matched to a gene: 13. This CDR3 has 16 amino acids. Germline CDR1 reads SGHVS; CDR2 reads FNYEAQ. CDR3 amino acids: CASSSSGGKEADTQYF. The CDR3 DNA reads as TGTGCCAGCAGCTCATCAGGGGGTAAGGAAGCCGATACGCAGTATTTT.

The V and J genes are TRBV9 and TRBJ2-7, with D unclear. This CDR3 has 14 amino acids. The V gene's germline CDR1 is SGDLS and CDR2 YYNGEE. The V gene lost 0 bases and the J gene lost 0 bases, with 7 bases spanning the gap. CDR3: CASSVGQYSYEQYF. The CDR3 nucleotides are TGTGCCAGCAGCGTAGGGCAGTACTCCTACGAGCAGTACTTC.

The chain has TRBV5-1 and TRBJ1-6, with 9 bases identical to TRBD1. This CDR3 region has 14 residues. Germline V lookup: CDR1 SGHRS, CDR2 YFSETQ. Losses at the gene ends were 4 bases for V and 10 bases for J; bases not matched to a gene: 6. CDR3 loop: CASSPDRGASPLHF. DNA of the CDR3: TGCGCCAGCAGCCCGGACAGGGGAGCCTCACCCCTCCACTTT. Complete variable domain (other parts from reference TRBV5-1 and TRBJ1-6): KAGVTQTPRYLIKTRGQQVTLSCSPISGHRSVSWYQQTPGQGLQFLFEYFSETQRNKGNFPGRFSGRQFSNSRSEMNVSTLELGDSALYLCASSPDRGASPLHFGNGTRLTVT.

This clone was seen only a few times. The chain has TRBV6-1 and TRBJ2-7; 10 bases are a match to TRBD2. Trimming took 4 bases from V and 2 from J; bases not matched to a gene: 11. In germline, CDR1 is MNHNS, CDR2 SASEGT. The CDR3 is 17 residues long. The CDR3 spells CASSVTVGLAAAYEQYF. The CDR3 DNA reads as TGTGCCAGCAGTGTTACAGTAGGACTAGCGGCCGCCTACGAGCAGTACTTC.

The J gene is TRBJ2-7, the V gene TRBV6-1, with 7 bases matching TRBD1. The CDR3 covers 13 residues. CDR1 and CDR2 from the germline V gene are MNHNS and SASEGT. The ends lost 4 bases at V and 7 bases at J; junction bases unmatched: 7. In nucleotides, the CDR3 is TGTGCCAGCAGTGCTGACAGGGTGCGGGAGCAGTACTTC. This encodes CASSADRVREQYF.